The 17 T cell receptor beta chains given below trace back to one sample, sequenced in a study of blood T cell repertoires in COVID-19. TCRdb's table, derived via immunoSEQ multiplex PCR, lists solely in-frame clones and lacks some. The sample records 78,000 or so clones, roughly 86% being singletons. Sequencing input: peripheral blood. The receptors derive from a man aged 50 to 59 with active or convalescent COVID-19.

The chain has TRBV19 and TRBJ2-5; 7 bases line up with TRBD1. The germline gives CDR1 LNHDA, CDR2 SQIVND (reference sequence). The CDR3 sequence is 14 residues long. The V and J ends lost 5 bases and 9 bases, in that order; junction bases with no gene match: 12. The CDR3 spells CASSLGQVPAAQYF. CDR3 nucleotide sequence: TGTGCCAGTAGTCTCGGACAGGTCCCCGCGGCCCAGTACTTC.

This clone was seen a handful of times. The genes are TRBV7-2 and TRBJ2-5, with D possibly being TRBD1 (5 bases). V lost 5 bases and J lost 0, with 13 bases in between. Germline V gene data show CDR1 as SGHTA and CDR2 as FQGNSA. The CDR3 has 15 residues. CDR3 sequence (DNA): TGTGCCAGCAGCCCCAGGACATCGTACCAAGAGACCCAGTACTTC. This translates into CASSPRTSYQETQYF.

The chain carries TRBV28 and TRBJ1-5; D unresolved. V was cut by 10 bases and J by 3 bases, with 13 bases left in between. CDR3 length: 13 amino acids. Germline V CDR1 and CDR2: MDHEN, SYDVKM. CDR3 DNA: TGTGCCACCTTCGGCAGGCCCAATCAGCCCCAGCATTTT. Encoded protein: CATFGRPNQPQHF.

The genes are TRBV9 and TRBJ2-1; 8 positions match TRBD2. V dropped 0 bases and J dropped 5; count of bases not matched to a gene: 7. This CDR3 has 16 residues. Germline V lookup: CDR1 SGDLS, CDR2 YYNGEE. The CDR3 region is CASSVGAAGADNEQFF. The CDR3 region has the DNA TGTGCCAGCAGCGTAGGGGCAGCGGGGGCCGACAATGAGCAGTTCTTC.

CDR3 DNA sequence: TGCGCCAGCAGCTCTTCTTCTAGCGGTTCCTACAATGAGCAGTTCTTC. This gives the protein CASSSSSSGSYNEQFF. The genes are TRBV5-1 and TRBJ2-1; 7 nucleotides agree with TRBD2. The CDR3 extends over 16 amino acids. Trimming took 3 bases from V and 1 from J; bases not matched to a gene: 7. Germline V gene sequence: CDR1 SGHRS, CDR2 YFSETQ.

CDR3 loop: CASSNDRGAQHF. The DNA of the CDR3 is TGTGCCAGTAGCAACGACAGGGGAGCCCAGCATTTT. The chain has TRBV19 and TRBJ1-5; the match to TRBD1 covers 8 bases. Germline V gives CDR1 LNHDA, CDR2 SQIVND (reference sequence). The CDR3 consists of 12 residues. With 6 bases clipped from V and 11 bases from J, the junction kept 6 bases outside the gene matches. The whole variable domain, remainder taken from reference TRBV19 and TRBJ1-5, is DGGITQSPKYLFRKEGQNVTLSCEQNLNHDAMYWYRQDPGQGLRLIYYSQIVNDFQKGDIAEGYSVSREKKESFPLTVTSAQKNPTAFYLCASSNDRGAQHFGDGTRLSIL.

Points on this clone: Sequence at one end of the junction differs from germline and may be a read error. The chain links TRBV30 to TRBJ2-1; 9 bases align to TRBD2. Germline V gene sequence: CDR1 GTSNPN, CDR2 SVGIG (reference sequence). This CDR3 has 15 amino acids. CDR3 DNA sequence: TGTGCCTGGACCCCCGGGACTAGCTCCCACAATGAGCAGTTCTTC. Protein: CAWTPGTSSHNEQFF.

The V call is TRBV5-6, the J call TRBJ2-7; 7 nucleotides agree with TRBD1. The CDR3 length is 13 residues. From germline, CDR1 is SGHDT and CDR2 YYEEEE. J lost 3 bases, V lost 3 bases, and 3 bases had no gene match. The CDR3 is CASSSTGIYEQYV. CDR3 nucleotides: TGTGCCAGCAGCTCGACAGGGATCTACGAGCAGTACGTC.

The CDR3 loop reads CASSQDANQPQHF. The DNA for the CDR3 is TGCGCCAGCAGCCAAGATGCGAATCAGCCCCAGCATTTT. The chain links TRBV4-3 to TRBJ1-5, with D unresolved. V lost 0 bases, J lost 4 bases, and 4 bases lay in between. Germline values: CDR1 LGHNA, CDR2 YSLEER. CDR3 length equals 13 residues.

The J gene is TRBJ2-6, the V gene TRBV9; 7 nucleotides match TRBD2. This CDR3 comprises 17 residues. CDR1 is SGDLS and CDR2 is YYNGEE in the germline V gene. The trim removed 2 bases at V and 3 bases at J, leaving 8 bases unmatched. DNA for the CDR3: TGTGCCAGCAGCGTGGGAGGGGTAGCTCTTGGGGCCAACGTCCTGACTTTC. This sequence encodes CASSVGGVALGANVLTF.

The chain recombines TRBV7-8 with TRBJ2-6; 8 nucleotides align to TRBD1. This CDR3 comprises 15 residues. V was clipped by 10 bases and J by 1 base; unmatched bases: 6. Germline CDR1 is SGHVS and CDR2 is FQNEAQ. The CDR3 reads CATGGRVSGANVLTF. The DNA of the CDR3 is TGTGCCACAGGGGGCAGGGTGTCTGGGGCCAACGTCCTGACTTTC.

J is TRBJ1-2 and V is TRBV12-3 or TRBV12-4; D perhaps matches TRBD1 (5 bases). The CDR3 has 13 residues. The ends were cut back, 6 bases at V and 4 bases at J, with 12 bases in the middle. The CDR3 is CASRHRWSYGYTF. The CDR3 region has the DNA TGTGCCAGCAGACACAGGTGGAGCTATGGCTACACCTTC.

The chain has TRBV10-3 and TRBJ2-1; D is perhaps TRBD2 (7 bases). With 8 bases removed from V and 5 bases from J, the gap between germline ends came to 13 bases. CDR3 length: 13 residues. The germline CDR1 and CDR2 sequences are ENHRY and SYGVKD. The CDR3 DNA follows: TGTGCCATCGGGGGGGGGCCCGACAATGAGCAGTTCTTC. Residues: CAIGGGPDNEQFF.

The V and J genes are TRBV21-1 and TRBJ2-3; no DNA check was done on the table's D call, TRBD2. TRBV21-1 is a pseudogene locus. This CDR3 has 18 residues. The CDR3 here is CASSKARGLAGFTDTQYF. The DNA of the CDR3 is TGTGCCAGCAGCAAAGCGCGGGGACTAGCGGGCTTCACAGATACGCAGTATTTT.

This chain joins TRBV3-1 (or the pseudogene TRBV3-2) and TRBJ1-1; a weak D match, TRBD1 (5 bases). This CDR3 comprises 14 residues. CDR1 and CDR2 from the germline V gene are LGHDT and YNNKEL (reference sequence). Trimming removed 5 bases at V and 1 base at J, with 11 bases between. The CDR3 nucleotides are TGTGCCAGCAGCTTCGGGGGAACGAACACTGAAGCTTTCTTT. It translates to CASSFGGTNTEAFF.

The rearrangement uses TRBV19 and TRBJ1-5; 8 bases agree with TRBD1. V lost 6 bases, J lost 1 base, and 14 bases stayed unmatched. Germline loops: CDR1 LNHDA, CDR2 SQIVND (reference sequence). CDR3 length: 18 amino acids. CDR3 DNA: TGTGCCAGTAGATCACAGGGGGAAGTTAGAACGAGCAATCAGCCCCAGCATTTT. It is translated as CASRSQGEVRTSNQPQHF.

This chain links TRBV28 with TRBJ1-2; no clear D. The CDR3 is 13 amino acids. Per the germline V gene, CDR1 is MDHEN and CDR2 is SYDVKM. The V end lost 5 bases, the J end lost 2 bases, and 9 bases lay between the germline ends. In nucleotides, the CDR3 is TGTGCCAGCAGTCCAGGCTTAAACTATGGCTACACCTTC. Translating gives CASSPGLNYGYTF.